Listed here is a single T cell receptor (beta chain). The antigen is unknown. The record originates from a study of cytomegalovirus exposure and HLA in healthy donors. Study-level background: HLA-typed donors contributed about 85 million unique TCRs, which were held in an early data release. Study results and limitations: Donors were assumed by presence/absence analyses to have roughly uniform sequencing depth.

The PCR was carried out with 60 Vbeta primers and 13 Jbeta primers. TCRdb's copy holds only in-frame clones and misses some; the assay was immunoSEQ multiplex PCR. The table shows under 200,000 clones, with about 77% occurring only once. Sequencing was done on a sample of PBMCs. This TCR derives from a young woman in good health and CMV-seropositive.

For the CDR3, the DNA is TGTGCCAGCAGCCAAGAGTCCCCAACCGGGACCCAGTACTTC. This encodes CASSQESPTGTQYF. The chain has TRBV4-2 and TRBJ2-5; D remains unclear. The germline V gene has CDR1 LGHNA and CDR2 YNFKEQ. This CDR3 is built from 14 residues. The ends were cut back, 0 bases at V and 7 bases at J, with 12 bases in the middle.